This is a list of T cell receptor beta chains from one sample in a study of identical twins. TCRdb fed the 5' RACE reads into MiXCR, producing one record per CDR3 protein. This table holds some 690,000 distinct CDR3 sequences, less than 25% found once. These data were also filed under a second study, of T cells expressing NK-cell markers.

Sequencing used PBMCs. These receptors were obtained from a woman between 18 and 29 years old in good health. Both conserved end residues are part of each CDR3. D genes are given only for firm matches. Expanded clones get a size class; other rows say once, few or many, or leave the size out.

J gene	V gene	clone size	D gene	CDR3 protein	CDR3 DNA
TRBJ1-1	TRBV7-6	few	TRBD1	CASSQGQGAEAFF	TGTGCCAGCAGCCAGGGACAGGGGGCTGAAGCTTTCTTT
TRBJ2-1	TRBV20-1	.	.	CSAWSAVNNEQFF	TGCAGTGCCTGGTCAGCGGTAAACAATGAGCAGTTCTTC
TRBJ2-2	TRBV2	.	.	CASSEFGETGELFF	TGTGCCAGCAGTGAATTCGGCGAGACCGGGGAGCTGTTTTTT
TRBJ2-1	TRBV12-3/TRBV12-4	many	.	CASSHTRPYNEQFF	TGTGCCAGCAGTCATACCCGTCCCTACAATGAGCAGTTCTTC
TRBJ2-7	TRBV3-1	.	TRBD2	CASEDGGATYEQYF	TGTGCCAGCGAGGACGGGGGGGCCACGTACGAGCAGTACTTC
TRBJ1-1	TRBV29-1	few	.	CSAFPMNTEAFF	TGCAGCGCCTTCCCGATGAACACTGAAGCTTTCTTT
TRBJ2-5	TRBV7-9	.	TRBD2	CASSQLAGFLAQYF	TGTGCCAGCAGCCAACTAGCGGGGTTCTTGGCCCAGTACTTC
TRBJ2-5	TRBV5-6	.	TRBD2	CASSLVGGKETQYF	TGTGCCAGCAGCTTGGTGGGGGGGAAGGAGACCCAGTACTTC
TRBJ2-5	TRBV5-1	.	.	CASKLGQQQETQYF	TGCGCCAGCAAATTAGGACAGCAACAAGAGACCCAGTACTTC
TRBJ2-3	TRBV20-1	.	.	CSARVTPGRDGAGFTDTQYF	TGCAGTGCTAGAGTGACCCCCGGGAGAGATGGAGCGGGTTTCACAGATACGCAGTATTTT
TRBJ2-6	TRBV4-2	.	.	CASSLLSATGANVLTF	TGTGCCAGCAGCCTCCTCTCCGCTACCGGGGCCAACGTCCTGACTTTC
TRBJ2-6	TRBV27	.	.	CASKLGAGVTSGANVLTF	TGTGCCAGCAAGTTGGGGGCAGGGGTTACCTCTGGGGCCAACGTCCTGACTTTC
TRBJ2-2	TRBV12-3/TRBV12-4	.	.	CASSLGPGANTGELFF	TGTGCCAGCAGTTTGGGGCCGGGGGCGAACACCGGGGAGCTGTTTTTT
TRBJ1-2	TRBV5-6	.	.	CASTFGAGGPTTGYTF	TGTGCCAGCACCTTTGGGGCAGGAGGGCCAACTACTGGCTACACCTTC
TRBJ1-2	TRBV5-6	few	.	CASSLVQQGLGYGYTF	TGTGCCAGCAGCTTGGTCCAACAGGGTCTTGGCTATGGCTACACCTTC
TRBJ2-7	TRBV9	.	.	CASSPPQADEQYF	TGTGCCAGCAGCCCTCCCCAGGCAGACGAGCAGTACTTC
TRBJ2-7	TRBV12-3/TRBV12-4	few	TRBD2	CASSLGGGSAYF	TGTGCCAGCAGCCTAGGTGGCGGGAGTGCTTACTTC
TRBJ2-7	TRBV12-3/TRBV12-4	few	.	CASSLGLTGAGEQYF	TGTGCCAGCAGTTTAGGCCTGACGGGAGCGGGCGAGCAGTACTTC
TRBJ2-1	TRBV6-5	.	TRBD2	CASSYRLAGGEGEQFF	TGTGCCAGCAGTTACCGGCTAGCGGGTGGCGAAGGTGAGCAGTTCTTC
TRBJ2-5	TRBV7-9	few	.	CASSLAESGKETQYF	TGTGCCAGCAGCTTAGCGGAGTCAGGGAAAGAGACCCAGTACTTC
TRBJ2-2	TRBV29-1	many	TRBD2	CSVGLAGGPGGELFF	TGCAGCGTGGGACTAGCGGGAGGGCCTGGCGGGGAGCTGTTTTTT
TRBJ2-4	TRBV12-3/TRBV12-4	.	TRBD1	CASSAGTGGGQYF	TGTGCCAGCAGTGCCGGGACAGGGGGCGGTCAGTACTTC
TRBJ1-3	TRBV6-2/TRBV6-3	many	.	CASGGVSISGNTIYF	TGTGCCAGCGGTGGAGTGTCAATCTCTGGAAACACCATATATTTT
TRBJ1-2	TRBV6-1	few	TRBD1	CATLRTGRNYGYTF	TGTGCCACCCTCAGGACAGGGCGGAACTATGGCTACACCTTC
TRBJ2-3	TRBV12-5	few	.	CASGLVFGQSTDTQYF	TGTGCTAGTGGTTTGGTATTCGGGCAGAGCACAGATACGCAGTATTTT
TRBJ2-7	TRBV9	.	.	CASSNGAYEQYF	TGTGCCAGCAGCAACGGAGCCTACGAGCAGTACTTC
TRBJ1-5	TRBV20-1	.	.	CSATYLKNQPQHF	TGCAGTGCTACGTACCTGAAGAATCAGCCCCAGCATTTT
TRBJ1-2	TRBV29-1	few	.	CSVDPGRGYTF	TGCAGCGTCGACCCCGGCCGCGGCTACACCTTC
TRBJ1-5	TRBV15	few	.	CATSRQGMQPQHF	TGTGCCACCAGCAGACAGGGTATGCAGCCCCAGCATTTT
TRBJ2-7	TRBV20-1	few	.	CSARFGQRYEQYF	TGCAGTGCTAGGTTTGGACAGCGGTACGAGCAGTACTTC
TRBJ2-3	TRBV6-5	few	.	CASSYDRLTSTDTQYF	TGTGCCAGCAGTTACGACAGGCTAACTAGCACAGATACGCAGTATTTT
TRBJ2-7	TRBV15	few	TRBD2	CATSRGLSGSYEQYF	TGTGCCACCAGCAGAGGCCTCAGCGGGAGTTACGAGCAGTACTTC
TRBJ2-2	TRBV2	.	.	CASRPGRPGELFF	TGTGCCAGCAGACCGGGCCGCCCCGGGGAGCTGTTTTTT
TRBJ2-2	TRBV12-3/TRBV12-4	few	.	CASRTLVQGGELFF	TGTGCCAGCCGGACCCTGGTTCAGGGCGGGGAGCTGTTTTTT
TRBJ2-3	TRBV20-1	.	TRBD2	CSARAGGIAGARKDTQYF	TGCAGTGCTAGAGCTGGGGGGATAGCGGGAGCTCGTAAAGATACGCAGTATTTT
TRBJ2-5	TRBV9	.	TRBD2	CASSDSGREETQYF	TGTGCCAGCAGCGATAGCGGGAGGGAAGAGACCCAGTACTTC
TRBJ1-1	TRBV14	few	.	CASSGGPEAFF	TGTGCCAGCAGCGGGGGTCCTGAAGCTTTCTTT
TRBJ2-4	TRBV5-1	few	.	CASSLVSVVGDIQYF	TGCGCCAGCAGCTTGGTAAGCGTCGTTGGGGACATTCAGTACTTC
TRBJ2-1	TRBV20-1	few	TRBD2	CSAMAGVHEQFF	TGCAGTGCTATGGCGGGAGTACATGAGCAGTTCTTC
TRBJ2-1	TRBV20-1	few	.	CSGQGLSFSEQFF	TGCAGTGGTCAGGGACTCTCCTTCTCCGAGCAGTTCTTC
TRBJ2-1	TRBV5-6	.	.	CASSFNVKVPYNEQFF	TGTGCCAGCAGCTTTAATGTAAAGGTCCCCTACAATGAGCAGTTCTTC
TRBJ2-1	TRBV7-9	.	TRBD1	CASSLAMTGTYNEQFF	TGTGCCAGCAGCTTAGCCATGACAGGGACCTACAATGAGCAGTTCTTC
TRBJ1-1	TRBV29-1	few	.	CSGRQVTGTEAFF	TGCAGCGGGCGACAGGTTACAGGGACTGAAGCTTTCTTT
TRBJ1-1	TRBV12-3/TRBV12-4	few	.	CASRLRGGKNTEAFF	TGTGCCAGCAGGCTTAGGGGGGGGAAAAACACTGAAGCTTTCTTT
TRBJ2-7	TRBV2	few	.	CASSGGLGGGYEQYF	TGTGCCAGCAGTGGTGGCCTGGGGGGAGGCTACGAGCAGTACTTC
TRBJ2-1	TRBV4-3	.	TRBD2	CASSHSGPGEQFF	TGCGCCAGCAGCCATAGCGGGCCTGGGGAGCAGTTCTTC
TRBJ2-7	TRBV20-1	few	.	CSARRLTSYEQYF	TGCAGTGCTAGGAGGCTAACCTCCTACGAGCAGTACTTC
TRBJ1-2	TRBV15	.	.	CATSNGRTGENYGYTF	TGTGCCACCAGCAACGGCCGGACCGGCGAGAACTATGGCTACACCTTC
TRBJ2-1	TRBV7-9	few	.	CASSLAEGRNEQFF	TGTGCCAGCAGCTTAGCGGAGGGCCGCAATGAGCAGTTCTTC